This TCR beta chain was captured in a study of blood T cell repertoires in COVID-19. This table comes from immunoSEQ multiplex PCR, and its TCRdb copy is limited to in-frame clones, with some not included. The repertoire holds about 200,000 clones, with 80% to 90% as singletons. Germline V CDR1 and CDR2: SGHRS, YFSETQ. Trimming cost V 0 bases and J 2 bases, with 8 bases left between them. This CDR3 contains 14 residues. Specimen: PBMCs or T cells enriched from blood (not recorded which). The receptor was derived from a woman in her forties with acute COVID-19. The chain joins TRBV5-1 to TRBJ1-1; D call uncertain. The CDR3, as DNA: TGCGCCAGCAGCTTGGGGACTTCCAACACTGAAGCTTTCTTT. Translation: CASSLGTSNTEAFF. Full variable domain (rest looked up from reference TRBV5-1 and TRBJ1-1): KAGVTQTPRYLIKTRGQQVTLSCSPISGHRSVSWYQQTPGQGLQFLFEYFSETQRNKGNFPGRFSGRQFSNSRSEMNVSTLELGDSALYLCASSLGTSNTEAFFGQGTRLTVV.